These 23 T cell receptor beta chains share one sample of origin, sequenced in a study of blood T cell repertoires in COVID-19. Repertoires were generated with immunoSEQ multiplex PCR, while TCRdb's copy carries only in-frame clones and drops some. The table has over 200,000 clones, approximately 86% seen once. The sequencing sample was made of PBMCs or T cells enriched from blood (not recorded which). The source is a woman in her twenties or thirties who had been exposed to COVID-19.

The chain uses TRBV24-1 and TRBJ2-3, with D perhaps TRBD1 (6 bases). Germline loops: CDR1 KGHDR, CDR2 SFDVKD. V dropped 6 bases and J dropped 3 bases, with 18 bases sitting between them. The CDR3 consists of 16 residues. Written as DNA, the CDR3 is TGTGCCACCAGTCGCGCAGGGGAATTCGGGACAGATACGCAGTATTTT. Protein: CATSRAGEFGTDTQYF.

CDR3 nucleotide sequence: TGCGCCAGCAGCCCCCTGGAGGGTACCTCCGAGCAGTACTTC. As protein: CASSPLEGTSEQYF. This sequence joins TRBV4-1 and TRBJ2-7; D perhaps matches TRBD2 (6 bases). The CDR3 loop spans 14 amino acids. Trimming removed 4 bases from V and 6 bases from J, with 16 bases in between. Germline V gene data show CDR1 as MGHRA and CDR2 as YSYEKL.

Notes on this clone: One junction end does not reproduce the germline sequence, and a read error may be involved. The chain employs TRBV30 and TRBJ1-2; TRBD1 matches 8 bases. Germline CDR1 GTSNPN, CDR2 SVGIG (reference sequence). The CDR3 extends over 13 amino acids. The DNA for the CDR3 is TGTGCCTGGAGGAAACCGGGATCAGGGGGCTATAACTTC. It codes for CAWRKPGSGGYNF.

The chain couples TRBV7-2 to TRBJ1-4; possible D gene TRBD1, 6 bases. The CDR3 is 12 amino acids. The germline CDR1 and CDR2 sequences are SGHTA and FQGNSA. V gave up 5 bases and J gave up 7 bases, with 8 bases separating them. The CDR3 coding sequence is TGTGCCAGCAGCCACAGGGCTGAAAAACTGTTTTTT. It translates to CASSHRAEKLFF.

The J gene is TRBJ1-2, the V gene TRBV6-5; D is possibly TRBD1 (5 bases). The germline V and J ends were trimmed by 2 bases and 4 bases, with 11 bases remaining between them. CDR3 length: 14 amino acids. Germline CDR1 MNHEY, CDR2 SVGAGI. In DNA, the CDR3 is TGTGCCAGCAGTTACGACAGCTTCGGCTATGGCTACACCTTC. Its protein product is CASSYDSFGYGYTF.

CDR3 sequence: CASSPDGDNYEQYF. For the CDR3, the DNA is TGTGCCAGCTCACCAGATGGGGACAACTACGAGCAGTACTTC. The gene calls are TRBV18 and TRBJ2-7; D is possibly TRBD1 (6 bases). This CDR3 contains 14 residues. The germline V gene has CDR1 KGHSH and CDR2 LQKENI. Trimming took off 2 bases at V and 3 bases at J, with 11 bases between the two ends.

V usage is TRBV18 and J usage is TRBJ2-7, with 9 bases lining up with TRBD1. Per germline, CDR1 KGHSH and CDR2 LQKENI. The CDR3 runs to 15 residues. J gave up 5 bases and V 1 base, and 6 bases lay outside the gene matches. This chain's CDR3 is CASSPLGQGSNEQYF. DNA for the CDR3: TGTGCCAGCTCACCACTGGGACAGGGTTCGAACGAGCAGTACTTC.

The V and J genes are TRBV6-5 and TRBJ1-5, with 7 bases lining up with TRBD1. Germline V CDR1 and CDR2: MNHEY, SVGAGI. V trimming: 4 bases; J trimming: 4 bases; junction bases outside the gene matches: 10. This CDR3 has 16 residues. CDR3 loop: CASSSSTGTDNQPQHF. The CDR3 DNA follows: TGTGCCAGCAGTTCCTCAACCGGGACAGATAATCAGCCCCAGCATTTT.

Regarding this clone: The junction departs from the called germline gene at one end, perhaps through a read error. V usage is TRBV7-8 and J usage is TRBJ1-2; TRBD1 aligns across 7 bases. From germline, CDR1 is SGHVS and CDR2 FQNEAQ. This CDR3 comprises 13 residues. The CDR3 reads CASTLEGASGYTF. The CDR3 DNA reads TGTGCCAGCACCTTAGAGGGGGCGAGTGGCTACACCTTC. Full variable domain (outside the CDR3, taken from reference TRBV7-8 and TRBJ1-2): GAGVSQSPRYKVAKRGQDVALRCDPISGHVSLFWYQQALGQGPEFLTYFQNEAQLDKSGLPSDRFFAERPEGSVSTLKIQRTQQEDSAVYLCASTLEGASGYTFGSGTRLTVV.

The sample holds a few counts of this clone. This chain uses TRBV11-3 with TRBJ1-6; the D is unclear. This CDR3 has 12 amino acids. Germline values: CDR1 SGHNT, CDR2 YENEEA. V lost 4 bases and J lost 5, with 3 bases in between. CDR3 residues: CASSYNNSPLHF. DNA for the CDR3: TGTGCCAGCAGCTACAATAATTCACCCCTCCACTTT.

This clone was observed a handful of times. The V call is TRBV6-5, the J call TRBJ2-7; D might be TRBD2 (6 bases). The V gene's germline CDR1 is MNHEY and CDR2 SVGAGI. Trimming shortened V by 8 bases and J by 3 bases, and 11 bases separated the two germline ends. The CDR3 totals 12 residues. The CDR3 region has the DNA TGTGCCAGCGGGGGGAACCTCTACGAGCAGTACTTC. Translated: CASGGNLYEQYF.

The chain joins TRBV3-1 (or the pseudogene TRBV3-2) to TRBJ1-6, with TRBD1 as a possible D gene (5 bases). The CDR3 is 17 residues long. V was shortened by 0 bases and J by 0 bases, with 9 bases between the two germline ends. Per the germline V gene, CDR1 is LGHDT and CDR2 is YNNKEL (reference sequence). The CDR3 spells CASSQDRQGSYNSPLHF. The CDR3 DNA reads TGTGCCAGCAGCCAAGATCGGCAGGGCTCCTATAATTCACCCCTCCACTTT.

The CDR3 protein is CASSLLAGGPGRVTQYF. The CDR3 DNA follows: TGTGCCAGCAGCTTATTAGCGGGGGGCCCCGGTAGGGTGACCCAGTACTTC. The genes are TRBV11-2 and TRBJ2-5; TRBD2 aligns across 10 bases. CDR1 SGHAT and CDR2 FQNNGV come from the germline V gene. The ends lost 2 bases at V and 7 bases at J; junction bases unmatched: 13. CDR3 length: 17 amino acids.

The table lists this clone with a count of one. The chain joins TRBV19 to TRBJ1-1; the D is unclear. The V end was cut by 5 bases, the J end by 1 base, with 14 bases between. This CDR3 contains 15 residues. From germline, CDR1 is LNHDA and CDR2 SQIVND (reference sequence). The DNA for the CDR3 is TGTGCCAGTAGTTATCAGCTTGACTGGAACACTGAAGCTTTCTTT. This translates into CASSYQLDWNTEAFF.

The rearrangement uses TRBV10-1 and TRBJ2-1; D perhaps matches TRBD2 (7 bases). This CDR3 is 14 amino acids long. V lost 6 bases to trimming and J lost 6 bases, with 15 bases between them. Germline assignment: CDR1 WNHNN and CDR2 SYGVQD (reference sequence). The CDR3 reads CASSQGGGVNEQFF. For the CDR3, the DNA is TGCGCCAGCAGCCAAGGGGGGGGTGTCAATGAGCAGTTCTTC.

V and J are TRBV6-5 and TRBJ1-3; 7 bases fit TRBD1. This CDR3 is 14 amino acids long. Germline-derived CDR1 and CDR2 are MNHEY and SVGAGI. V lost 11 bases, J lost 1 base, and 8 bases stayed unmatched. The CDR3 is CAVSHRGSGNTIYF. In DNA form, the CDR3 reads TGTGCCGTATCTCACAGGGGTTCTGGAAACACCATATATTTT.

This clone was counted a single time. The V gene is TRBV6-5, the J gene TRBJ1-1, with TRBD1 as a possible D gene (6 bases). The CDR3 totals 13 residues. V shed 7 bases and J shed 4 bases, with 13 bases lying between them. Germline V lookup: CDR1 MNHEY, CDR2 SVGAGI. The CDR3 loop is CASTQVGATEAFF. The CDR3 DNA reads as TGTGCCAGCACCCAGGTGGGGGCCACTGAAGCTTTCTTT.

This chain connects TRBV9 to TRBJ2-7; 11 bases are shared with TRBD1. This CDR3 has 14 residues. Unmatched junction bases numbered 2, after V lost 3 bases and J lost 3 bases. The germline CDR1 and CDR2 sequences are SGDLS and YYNGEE. As DNA, the CDR3 is TGTGCCAGCAGCGCCGGGACAGGGGGCTACGAGCAGTACTTC. Protein: CASSAGTGGYEQYF.

As to this clone: At the DNA level, this CDR3 is encoded by other sequences in the same sample as well. This chain uses TRBV5-1 with TRBJ2-5, with D uncertain. CDR3 length: 12 amino acids. The V end was cut by 0 bases, the J end by 5 bases, with 5 bases between. Per the germline V gene, CDR1 is SGHRS and CDR2 is YFSETQ. This chain's CDR3 is CASSLAGETQYF. CDR3 bases: TGCGCCAGCAGCTTGGCCGGGGAGACCCAGTACTTC.

This clone was recorded only once. The rearrangement joins TRBV11-3 to TRBJ1-2, with D perhaps TRBD1 (6 bases). The CDR3 covers 15 residues. Deletions cut 3 bases from V and 4 bases from J, with 15 bases between. Germline CDR1 and CDR2: SGHNT and YENEEA. For the CDR3, the DNA is TGTGCCAGCAGCTTCGGGACATTTGGGGGCTATGGCTACACCTTC. It translates to CASSFGTFGGYGYTF.

The genes are TRBV19 and TRBJ1-1; D gene ambiguous. The V gene lost 7 bases and the J gene lost 1 base, with 19 bases spanning the gap. Per the germline V gene, CDR1 is LNHDA and CDR2 is SQIVND (reference sequence). The CDR3 is made up of 16 amino acids. The CDR3 spells CASKRSGGGGNTEAFF. CDR3 in DNA: TGTGCCAGTAAGAGGAGCGGCGGAGGAGGGAACACTGAAGCTTTCTTT.

V usage is TRBV6-4 and J usage is TRBJ2-7, with D possibly matching TRBD1 (6 bases). This CDR3 spans 8 amino acids. Germline V gives CDR1 MRHNA, CDR2 SNTAGT. CDR3 DNA sequence: TGTGAAGGGGGCGAGCAGTACTTC. The encoded protein is CEGGEQYF.

The chain recombines TRBV5-5 with TRBJ2-3; 11 bases fit TRBD2. The CDR3 spans 15 residues. Germline V gene lookup returns CDR1 SGHKS and CDR2 YYEKEE (reference sequence). J gave up 2 bases and V 4 bases, and 3 bases lay outside the gene matches. The CDR3 here is CASSVTSGDTDTQYF. The DNA for the CDR3 is TGTGCCAGCAGCGTGACTAGCGGGGACACAGATACGCAGTATTTT.